Sequencing of this TCR beta chain was carried out in a study of T-cell memory formation after mild COVID-19. MiXCR was run by TCRdb on the 5' RACE reads, yielding one entry per CDR3 protein. The sample gives some 600,000 distinct CDR3 sequences, 17% of which show up once; about 8.6% is in the top ten. This CDR3 is built from 16 residues. V was clipped by 2 bases and J by 5 bases; unmatched bases: 9. Germline V gene data show CDR1 as LGHDT and CDR2 as YNNKEL (reference sequence). This clonotype was observed a handful of times. The chain links TRBV3-1 to TRBJ2-5, with 9 bases fitting TRBD2. What was sequenced was PBMCs or a T cell subset sorted from them (not recorded which). The source is an adult woman who had mild COVID-19 (a few samples of this study predate the infection). Cell type and time point are not known. CDR3 sequence: CASSQRRGGAPETQYF. The CDR3 nucleotides read TGTGCCAGCAGCCAAAGGCGCGGGGGGGCCCCTGAGACCCAGTACTTC.